This TCR beta chain was retrieved from a study of T-cell memory formation after mild COVID-19. From the 5' RACE reads, TCRdb called clonotypes with MiXCR, one entry per CDR3 protein. In the table there are some 200,000 distinct CDR3 sequences, roughly 23% of which are singletons. This clonotype was recorded a few times. Between the trimmed V and J ends, which lost 0 bases and 2 bases, there was a span of 9 bases. From germline, CDR1 is SGHDT and CDR2 YYEEEE. This CDR3 region has 15 residues. The sample was PBMCs or a T cell subset sorted from them (not recorded which). The V gene is TRBV5-6, the J gene TRBJ1-3; perhaps TRBD1 as D (6 bases). This receptor was obtained from an adult woman who had mild COVID-19 (a few samples of this study predate the infection). Cell type and time point are not known. The CDR3 protein is CASSLGRGPGNTIYF. The DNA for the CDR3 is TGTGCCAGCAGCTTGGGCAGGGGCCCTGGAAACACCATATATTTT.